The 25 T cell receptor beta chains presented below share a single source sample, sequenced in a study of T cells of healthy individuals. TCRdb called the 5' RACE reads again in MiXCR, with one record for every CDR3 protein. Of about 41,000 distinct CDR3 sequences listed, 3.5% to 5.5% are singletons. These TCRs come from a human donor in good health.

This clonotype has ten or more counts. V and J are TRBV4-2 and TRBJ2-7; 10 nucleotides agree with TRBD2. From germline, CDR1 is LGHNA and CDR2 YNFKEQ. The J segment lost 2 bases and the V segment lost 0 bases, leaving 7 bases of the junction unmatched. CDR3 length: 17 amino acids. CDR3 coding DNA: TGTGCCAGCAGCCAAGAAGAAGGTGGACTAGCGGCCTACGAGCAGTACTTC. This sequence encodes CASSQEEGGLAAYEQYF.

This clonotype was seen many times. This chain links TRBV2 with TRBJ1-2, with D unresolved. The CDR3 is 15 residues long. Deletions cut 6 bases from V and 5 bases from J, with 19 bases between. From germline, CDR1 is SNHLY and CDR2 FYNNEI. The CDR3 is CASSSSTEARYGYTF. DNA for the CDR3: TGTGCCAGCAGCTCTTCCACAGAGGCCAGATATGGCTACACCTTC.

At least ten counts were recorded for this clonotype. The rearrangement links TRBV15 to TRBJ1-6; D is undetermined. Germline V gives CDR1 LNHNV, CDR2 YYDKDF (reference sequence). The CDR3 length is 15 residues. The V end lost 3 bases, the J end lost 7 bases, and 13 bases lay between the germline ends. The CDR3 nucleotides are TGTGCCACCAGCAGTGAAAGGCGGTGGAATTCACCCCTCCACTTT. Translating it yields CATSSERRWNSPLHF.

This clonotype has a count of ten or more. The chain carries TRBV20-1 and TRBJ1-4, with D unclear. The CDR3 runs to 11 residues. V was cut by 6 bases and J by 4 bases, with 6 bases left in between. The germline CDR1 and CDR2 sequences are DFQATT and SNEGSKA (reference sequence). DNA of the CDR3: TGCAGTGCCGCTTTTAATGAAAAACTGTTTTTT. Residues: CSAAFNEKLFF.

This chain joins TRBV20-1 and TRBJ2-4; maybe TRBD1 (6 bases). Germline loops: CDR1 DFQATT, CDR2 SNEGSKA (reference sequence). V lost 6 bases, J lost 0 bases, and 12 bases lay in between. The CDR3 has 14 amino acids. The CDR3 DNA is TGCAGTGCCCCGCTAGGGGGAGCCAAAAACATTCAGTACTTC. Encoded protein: CSAPLGGAKNIQYF.

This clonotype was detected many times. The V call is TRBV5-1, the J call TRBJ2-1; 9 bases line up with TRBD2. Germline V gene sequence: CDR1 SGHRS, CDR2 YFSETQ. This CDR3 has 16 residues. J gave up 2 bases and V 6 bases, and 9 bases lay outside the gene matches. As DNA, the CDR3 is TGCGCCAGCACCTTTTCCGGGACTAGCCCCTACAATGAGCAGTTCTTC. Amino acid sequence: CASTFSGTSPYNEQFF.

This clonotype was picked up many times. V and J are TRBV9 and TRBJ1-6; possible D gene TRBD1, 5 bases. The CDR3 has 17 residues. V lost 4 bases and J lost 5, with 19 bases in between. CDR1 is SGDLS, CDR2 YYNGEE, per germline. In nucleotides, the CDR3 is TGTGCCAGCAGCTTCCAATCACAGGCGGCTGATAATTCACCCCTCCACTTT. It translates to CASSFQSQAADNSPLHF.

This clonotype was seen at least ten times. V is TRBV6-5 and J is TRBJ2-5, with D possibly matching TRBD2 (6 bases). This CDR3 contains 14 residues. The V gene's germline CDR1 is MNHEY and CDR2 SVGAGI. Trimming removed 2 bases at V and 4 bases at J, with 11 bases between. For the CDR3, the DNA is TGTGCCAGCAGTTACGCCAGGAGGGGAGAGACCCAGTACTTC. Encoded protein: CASSYARRGETQYF.

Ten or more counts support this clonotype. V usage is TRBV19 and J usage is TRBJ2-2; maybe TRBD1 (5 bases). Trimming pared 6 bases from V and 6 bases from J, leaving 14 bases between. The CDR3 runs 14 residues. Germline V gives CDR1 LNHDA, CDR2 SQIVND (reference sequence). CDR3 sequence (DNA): TGTGCCAGTAGCCCAATATCAGGGCCCGGGGAGCTGTTTTTT. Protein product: CASSPISGPGELFF. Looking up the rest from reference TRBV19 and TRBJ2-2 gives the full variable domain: DGGITQSPKYLFRKEGQNVTLSCEQNLNHDAMYWYRQDPGQGLRLIYYSQIVNDFQKGDIAEGYSVSREKKESFPLTVTSAQKNPTAFYLCASSPISGPGELFFGEGSRLTVL.

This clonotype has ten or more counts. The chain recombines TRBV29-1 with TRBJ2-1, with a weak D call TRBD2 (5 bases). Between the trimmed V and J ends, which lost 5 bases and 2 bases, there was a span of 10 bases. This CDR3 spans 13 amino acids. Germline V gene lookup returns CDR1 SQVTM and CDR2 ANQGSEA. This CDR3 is CSVSQAAYNEQFF. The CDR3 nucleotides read TGCAGCGTTAGTCAAGCGGCCTACAATGAGCAGTTCTTC.

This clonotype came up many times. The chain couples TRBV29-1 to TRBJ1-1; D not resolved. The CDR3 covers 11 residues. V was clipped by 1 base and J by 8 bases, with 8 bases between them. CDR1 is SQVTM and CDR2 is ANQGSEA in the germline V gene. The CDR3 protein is CSVEVWQEAFF. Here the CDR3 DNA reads TGCAGCGTTGAAGTTTGGCAAGAAGCTTTCTTT.

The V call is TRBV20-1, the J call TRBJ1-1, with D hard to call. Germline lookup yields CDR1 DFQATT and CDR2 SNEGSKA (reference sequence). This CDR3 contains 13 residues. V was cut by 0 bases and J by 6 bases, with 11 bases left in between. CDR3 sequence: CSARDLLDSEAFF. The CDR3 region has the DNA TGCAGTGCTAGAGATCTATTGGATTCTGAAGCTTTCTTT.

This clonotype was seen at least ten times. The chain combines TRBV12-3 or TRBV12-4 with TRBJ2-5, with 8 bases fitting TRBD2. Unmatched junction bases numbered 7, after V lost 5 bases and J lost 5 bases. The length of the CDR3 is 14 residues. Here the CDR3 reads CASSPSGGEETQYF. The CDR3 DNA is TGTGCCAGCAGTCCGAGCGGGGGTGAGGAGACCCAGTACTTC.

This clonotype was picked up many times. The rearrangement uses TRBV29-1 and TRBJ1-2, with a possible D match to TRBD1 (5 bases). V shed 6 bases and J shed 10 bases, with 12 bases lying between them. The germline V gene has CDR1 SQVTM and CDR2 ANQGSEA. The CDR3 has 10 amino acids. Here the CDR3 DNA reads TGCAGCGTCGTAGACAGTGACTACACCTTC. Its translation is CSVVDSDYTF.

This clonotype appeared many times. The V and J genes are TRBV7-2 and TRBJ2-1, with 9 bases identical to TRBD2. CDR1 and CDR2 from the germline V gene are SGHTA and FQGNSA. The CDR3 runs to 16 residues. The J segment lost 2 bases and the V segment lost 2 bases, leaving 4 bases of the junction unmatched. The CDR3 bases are TGTGCCAGCAGCTTACGTCGGACTAGCGCCTACAATGAGCAGTTCTTC. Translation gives CASSLRRTSAYNEQFF.

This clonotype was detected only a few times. DNA of the CDR3: TGTGCCAGCAGTTATCAGGGACCGAGTTCTAACTATGGCTACACCTTC. It is translated as CASSYQGPSSNYGYTF. The V gene is TRBV2, the J gene TRBJ1-2; TRBD1 is a possible D gene (5 bases). This CDR3 is built from 16 residues. Germline CDR1 and CDR2: SNHLY and FYNNEI. The V gene lost 5 bases and the J gene lost 0 bases, with 16 bases spanning the gap.

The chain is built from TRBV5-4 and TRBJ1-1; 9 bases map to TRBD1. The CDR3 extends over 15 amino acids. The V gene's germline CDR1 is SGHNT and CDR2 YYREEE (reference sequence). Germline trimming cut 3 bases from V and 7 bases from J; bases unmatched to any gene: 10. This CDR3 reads CASSSRTGEKGEAFF. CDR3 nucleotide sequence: TGTGCCAGCAGCTCCCGGACAGGGGAGAAGGGTGAAGCTTTCTTT. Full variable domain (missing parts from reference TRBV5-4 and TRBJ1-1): ETGVTQSPTHLIKTRGQQVTLRCSSQSGHNTVSWYQQALGQGPQFIFQYYREEENGRGNFPPRFSGLQFPNYSSELNVNALELDDSALYLCASSSRTGEKGEAFFGQGTRLTVV.

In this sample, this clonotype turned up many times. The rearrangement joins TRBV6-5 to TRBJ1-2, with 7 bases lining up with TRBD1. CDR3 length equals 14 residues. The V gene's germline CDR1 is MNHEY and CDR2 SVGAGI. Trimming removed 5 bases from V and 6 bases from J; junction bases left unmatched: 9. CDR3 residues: CASSSMGQSDGYTF. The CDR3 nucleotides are TGTGCCAGCAGTAGCATGGGACAGTCGGATGGCTACACCTTC.

In DNA, the CDR3 is TGTGCCAGTAGGGGGACAGGACCTTATCAGCCCCAGCATTTT. It translates to CASRGTGPYQPQHF. The genes are TRBV19 and TRBJ1-5; TRBD1 matches 8 bases. Per the germline V gene, CDR1 is LNHDA and CDR2 is SQIVND (reference sequence). CDR3 size: 14 residues. V was pared by 6 bases and J by 5 bases, with 6 bases of the junction left unmatched.

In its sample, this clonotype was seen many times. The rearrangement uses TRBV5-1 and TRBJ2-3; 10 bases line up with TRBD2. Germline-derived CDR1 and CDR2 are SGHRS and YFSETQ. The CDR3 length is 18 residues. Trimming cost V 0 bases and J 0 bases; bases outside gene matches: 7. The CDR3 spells CASSLGRTSGTSTDTQYF. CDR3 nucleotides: TGCGCCAGCAGCTTGGGTCGGACTAGCGGAACTAGCACAGATACGCAGTATTTT.

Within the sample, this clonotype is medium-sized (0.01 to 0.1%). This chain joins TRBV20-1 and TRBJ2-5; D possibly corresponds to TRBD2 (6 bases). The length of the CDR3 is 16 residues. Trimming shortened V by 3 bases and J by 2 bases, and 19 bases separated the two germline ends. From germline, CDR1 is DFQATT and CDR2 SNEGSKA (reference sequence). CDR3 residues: CSASGGTWHLQETQYF. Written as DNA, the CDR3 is TGCAGTGCTAGTGGGGGGACTTGGCACCTTCAAGAGACCCAGTACTTC.

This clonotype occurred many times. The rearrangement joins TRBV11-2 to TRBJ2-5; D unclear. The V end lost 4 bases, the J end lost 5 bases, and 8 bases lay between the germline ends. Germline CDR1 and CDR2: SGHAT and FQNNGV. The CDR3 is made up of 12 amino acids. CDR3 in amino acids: CASSSDSETQYF. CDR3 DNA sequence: TGTGCCAGCAGCTCAGATTCGGAGACCCAGTACTTC. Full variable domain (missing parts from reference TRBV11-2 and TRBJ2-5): EAGVAQSPRYKIIEKRQSVAFWCNPISGHATLYWYQQILGQGPKLLIQFQNNGVVDDSQLPKDRFSAERLKGVDSTLKIQPAKLEDSAVYLCASSSDSETQYFGPGTRLLVL.

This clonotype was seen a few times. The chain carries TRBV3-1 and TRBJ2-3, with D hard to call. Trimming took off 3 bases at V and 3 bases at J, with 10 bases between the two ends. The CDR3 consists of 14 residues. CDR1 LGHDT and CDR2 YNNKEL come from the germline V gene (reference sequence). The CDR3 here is CASSQMVQTDTQYF. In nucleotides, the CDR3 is TGTGCCAGCAGCCAGATGGTACAAACAGATACGCAGTATTTT.

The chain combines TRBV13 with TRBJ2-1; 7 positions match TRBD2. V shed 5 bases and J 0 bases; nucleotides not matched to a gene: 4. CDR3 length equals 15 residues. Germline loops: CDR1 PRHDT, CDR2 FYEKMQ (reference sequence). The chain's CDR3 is CASSRLADSYNEQFF. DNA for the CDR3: TGTGCCAGCAGCCGCCTAGCGGACTCCTACAATGAGCAGTTCTTC.

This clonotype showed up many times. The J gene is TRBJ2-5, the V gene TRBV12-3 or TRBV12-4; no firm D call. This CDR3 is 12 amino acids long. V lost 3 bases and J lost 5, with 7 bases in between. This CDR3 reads CASSFGQETQYF. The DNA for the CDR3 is TGTGCCAGCAGTTTTGGGCAGGAGACCCAGTACTTC.